The entry below describes one TCR beta chain. This clone turned up a few times. It has no known antigen specificity. One base away there is no much larger clone; base qualities are not given. Trimming removed 0 bases from V and 7 bases from J, leaving 13 bases between the germline ends. From the germline V gene, CDR1 is MGHRA and CDR2 is YSYEKL. The CDR3 holds 15 amino acids from the cysteine to the phenylalanine. The DNA shown is the 45-base CDR3, in frame from base 1. The entry originates in a study of blood T cell repertoires in COVID-19 (dated by TCRdb to 2018 to 2020). For context, the study as a whole: Collaborator samples came from the United States, Italy and Spain and covered acute and convalescent phases of COVID-19. Subjects who had been exposed to COVID-19, were actively infected with it, or had recovered from it provided the deeply sampled blood TCRbeta repertoires that made up the dataset. The repertoires were made available in a free public database intended to serve as a resource for research on the immune response to SARS-CoV-2. The material from the prospective study consisted of cDNA or gDNA derived from T cells, B-cell-depleted T cells, or PBMCs. Samples came from the ongoing ImmuneRACE study (first 160 participants) plus 1,254 subjects from 6 global collaborators. Sample metadata almost always included a de-identified subject ID, COVID-19 status, age in years and sex. HLA class I and class II types, where available, came from metadata supplied by the sample provider rather than from assay-based typing.

Participants in the prospective study were enrolled through a virtual design, were aged roughly 18 to 90 years, and lived in fewer than 30 United States geographic areas. To assign participants to cohorts, the prospective study relied on clinical history that participants themselves reported in a screening survey and a study questionnaire. Recovered participants in ImmuneRACE Cohort 3 were defined as having two consecutive negative NP/OP PCR tests, clearance from a healthcare professional, or resolution of symptoms. Each participant in the prospective study had whole blood, serum and a nasopharyngeal or oropharyngeal swab collected by mobile phlebotomists. Participants in the prospective study had the option to provide additional blood draws and questionnaires over a roughly two-month period. Before DNA extraction, blood samples from the prospective study were shipped at room temperature or frozen.

What the research found in general, with its limitations: Clinical and demographic metadata were provided uncurated, with the amount varying by source and participant.

TCRbeta CDR3 regions were amplified from genomic DNA using the immunoSEQ Assay, a bias-controlled multiplex PCR. Concerning the study's data processing: Within the assay, amplification of reference gene primers was used to estimate how many nucleated cells each sample contained. Sequence reads were collapsed and filtered to measure the absolute abundance of every unique TCRbeta CDR3 rearrangement. For each sample, productive Simpson clonality was calculated as the square root of Simpson's diversity index across productive rearrangements. This is the immuneACCESS table as TCRdb keeps it, with only in-frame sequences that have V and J called. A part of the clones is gone; compared with another copy, unresolved V genes explain less than half, and the rest is unexplained. V and J calls plus clone size are reproduced from that table; the DNA served to infer D and trimming. Recorded for this sample are some 300,000 clones; about nine tenths of them occurred a single time. The ten largest clones take up 1.7% of the sample.

Sequencing was carried out using PBMCs or T cells enriched from blood (not recorded which). The chain is encoded by TRBV4-1 joined to TRBJ1-5, and the D gene may be TRBD1, 6 bases matching. The receptor's source is a middle-aged woman who had recovered from COVID-19. Read as DNA, the sequence is TGCGCCAGCAGCCAAGACACGGGACATGAACAGCCCCAGCATTTT. This yields the protein CASSQDTGHEQPQHF.